This passage covers 18 T cell receptor beta chains from one sample sequenced in a study of blood T cell repertoires in COVID-19. TCRdb's table, derived via immunoSEQ multiplex PCR, lists solely in-frame clones and lacks some. The profile shows some 250,000 clones, approximately 78% of them singletons. The sample taken for sequencing was peripheral blood. The receptor source for this set is a young woman with acute or convalescent COVID-19.

J is TRBJ2-5 and V is TRBV7-9, with D unresolved. Germline values: CDR1 SEHNR, CDR2 FQNEAQ (reference sequence). There are 12 residues in the CDR3. The V end lost 1 base, the J end lost 7 bases, and 7 bases lay between the germline ends. The CDR3 spells CASSLGPGTQYF. The CDR3 bases are TGTGCCAGCAGCTTAGGTCCGGGGACCCAGTACTTC.

The V gene is TRBV3-1 (or the pseudogene TRBV3-2), the J gene TRBJ2-2; 8 bases are shared with TRBD2. The length of the CDR3 is 15 residues. V shed 1 base, J shed 5 bases, and the junction held 3 bases outside the gene matches. The germline V gene encodes CDR1 LGHDT and CDR2 YNNKEL (reference sequence). CDR3 protein: CASSQGPSGTGELFF. The CDR3 nucleotides are TGTGCCAGCAGCCAAGGCCCTAGCGGGACCGGGGAGCTGTTTTTT.

The V and J genes are TRBV2 and TRBJ2-3, with 9 bases aligning to TRBD2. The CDR3 has 13 amino acids. V was pared by 5 bases and J by 5 bases, with 2 bases of the junction left unmatched. Germline V lookup: CDR1 SNHLY, CDR2 FYNNEI. CDR3 loop: CASSSGRLDTQYF. The CDR3 DNA sequence: TGTGCCAGCAGTAGCGGGAGGTTAGATACGCAGTATTTT. Together with reference TRBV2 and TRBJ2-3, the CDR3 gives the full variable domain: EPEVTQTPSHQVTQMGQEVILRCVPISNHLYFYWYRQILGQKVEFLVSFYNNEISEKSEIFDDQFSVERPDGSNFTLKIRSTKLEDSAMYFCASSSGRLDTQYFGPGTRLTVL.

The chain combines TRBV6-5 with TRBJ1-5; the D is unclear. The CDR3 is 13 amino acids. Germline V lookup: CDR1 MNHEY, CDR2 SVGAGI. V lost 4 bases, J lost 0 bases, and 4 bases lay in between. Here the CDR3 reads CASSFNSNQPQHF. Written as DNA, the CDR3 is TGTGCCAGCAGTTTCAATAGCAATCAGCCCCAGCATTTT.

This clone appeared a single time. This chain connects TRBV6-5 to TRBJ1-1; TRBD1 matches at 7 bases. CDR3 length: 14 residues. The junction had 5 bases not matched to a gene; V was cut back by 6 bases and J by 1 base. The germline V gene has CDR1 MNHEY and CDR2 SVGAGI. The CDR3 is CASRTGTENTEAFF. In nucleotides, the CDR3 is TGTGCCAGCAGGACCGGGACAGAGAACACTGAAGCTTTCTTT.

This clone was seen repeatedly, ten times or more. The chain couples TRBV6-1 to TRBJ2-7; a weak D match, TRBD1 (5 bases). The CDR3 spans 13 residues. Trimming stripped 3 bases from V and 2 bases from J, with 8 bases between. Germline-derived CDR1 and CDR2 are MNHNS and SASEGT. CDR3 in amino acids: CASSDDSPYEQYF. The CDR3 region has the DNA TGTGCCAGCAGTGATGACAGTCCCTACGAGCAGTACTTC.

The chain combines TRBV29-1 with TRBJ1-1; D is undetermined. The CDR3 consists of 16 residues. Germline CDR1 reads SQVTM; CDR2 reads ANQGSEA. The ends were cut back, 3 bases at V and 2 bases at J, with 19 bases in the middle. The CDR3 loop reads CSVDILAWEENTEAFF. The CDR3 DNA reads as TGCAGCGTTGACATCTTGGCCTGGGAGGAAAACACTGAAGCTTTCTTT. The complete variable domain, with remaining parts taken from reference TRBV29-1 and TRBJ1-1, reads SAVISQKPSRDICQRGTSLTIQCQVDSQVTMMFWYRQQPGQSLTLIATANQGSEATYESGFVIDKFPISRPNLTFSTLTVSNMSPEDSSIYLCSVDILAWEENTEAFFGQGTRLTVV.

V gene TRBV27 combines with J gene TRBJ2-2, with TRBD2 identical over 8 bases. Germline V gene data show CDR1 as MNHEY and CDR2 as SMNVEV (reference sequence). J gave up 6 bases and V 2 bases, and 5 bases lay outside the gene matches. The CDR3 loop spans 15 amino acids. Written as DNA, the CDR3 is TGTGCCAGCAGTTTAGCGGGAGGAAAGCCCGGGGAGCTGTTTTTT. Its protein product is CASSLAGGKPGELFF.

The rearrangement uses TRBV19 and TRBJ2-5, with 9 positions matching TRBD2. The ends lost 2 bases at V and 5 bases at J; junction bases unmatched: 12. From germline, CDR1 is LNHDA and CDR2 SQIVND (reference sequence). This CDR3 has 17 residues. The CDR3 loop is CASSIPPSSGTPETQYF. The DNA for the CDR3 is TGTGCCAGTAGTATACCGCCGTCTAGCGGGACCCCCGAGACCCAGTACTTC. The variable domain in full, with the rest retrieved from reference TRBV19 and TRBJ2-5, is DGGITQSPKYLFRKEGQNVTLSCEQNLNHDAMYWYRQDPGQGLRLIYYSQIVNDFQKGDIAEGYSVSREKKESFPLTVTSAQKNPTAFYLCASSIPPSSGTPETQYFGPGTRLLVL.

The chain recombines TRBV4-1 with TRBJ1-6, with D uncertain. V was clipped by 4 bases and J by 5 bases, with 18 bases between them. Germline lookup yields CDR1 MGHRA and CDR2 YSYEKL. This CDR3 is 17 amino acids long. As DNA, the CDR3 is TGCGCCAGCAGCCGACACCCAAATCCGGTTAATAATTCACCCCTCCACTTT. Translated: CASSRHPNPVNNSPLHF.

J is TRBJ2-1 and V is TRBV5-6, with 11 nucleotides matching TRBD2. The CDR3 length is 16 residues. Per germline, CDR1 SGHDT and CDR2 YYEEEE. V trimming: 0 bases; J trimming: 7 bases; junction bases outside the gene matches: 6. CDR3 region: CASSLVAGGPSNEQFF. CDR3 sequence (DNA): TGTGCCAGCAGCTTGGTAGCGGGAGGGCCCTCTAATGAGCAGTTCTTC.

The rearrangement uses TRBV18 and TRBJ1-4; D is perhaps TRBD1 (5 bases). CDR1 KGHSH and CDR2 LQKENI come from the germline V gene. The CDR3 has 13 residues. V was trimmed by 6 bases and J by 7 bases, leaving 12 bases between them. CDR3 sequence: CASSLQGGEKLFF. CDR3 nucleotides: TGTGCCAGCTCCCTTCAGGGTGGTGAAAAACTGTTTTTT. The whole variable domain, filled in from reference TRBV18 and TRBJ1-4, reads NAGVMQNPRHLVRRRGQEARLRCSPMKGHSHVYWYRQLPEEGLKFMVYLQKENIIDESGMPKERFSAEFPKEGPSILRIQQVVRGDSAAYFCASSLQGGEKLFFGSGTQLSVL.

The chain carries TRBV19 and TRBJ2-2; 9 bases line up with TRBD1. CDR3 length: 12 residues. From germline, CDR1 is LNHDA and CDR2 SQIVND (reference sequence). CDR3 in amino acids: CGTGDNTGELFF. Written as DNA, the CDR3 is TGTGGGACAGGGGACAACACCGGGGAGCTGTTTTTT.

The chain couples TRBV4-1 to TRBJ1-2; possible D gene TRBD1, 5 bases. The V gene's germline CDR1 is MGHRA and CDR2 YSYEKL. Deletions cut 0 bases from V and 4 bases from J, with 12 bases between. CDR3 size: 15 residues. CDR3 sequence reads: CASSQEEDSIYGYTF. CDR3 coding DNA: TGCGCCAGCAGCCAAGAGGAAGACAGCATCTATGGCTACACCTTC.

The J gene is TRBJ2-7, the V gene TRBV12-3 or TRBV12-4, with a weak D call TRBD2 (5 bases). This CDR3 has 13 amino acids. V shed 2 bases and J shed 2 bases, with 7 bases lying between them. CDR3 sequence: CASSLQRTYEQYF. The CDR3, as DNA: TGTGCCAGCAGTTTACAGCGGACCTACGAGCAGTACTTC.

This chain connects TRBV7-2 to TRBJ2-1, with 16 bases matching TRBD2. V trimming: 0 bases; J trimming: 11 bases; junction bases outside the gene matches: 10. In germline, CDR1 is SGHTA, CDR2 FQGNSA. This CDR3 spans 18 amino acids. The CDR3 nucleotides read TGTGCCAGCAGCTTAGCTCCGGGACTAGCGGGAGGGGCCCCCAAGCAGTTCTTC. This gives the protein CASSLAPGLAGGAPKQFF.

CDR3 in DNA: TGTGCCAGCAGCCGTTCACAAGCAACTAATGAAAAACTGTTTTTT. This codes for CASSRSQATNEKLFF. The chain recombines TRBV7-9 with TRBJ1-4, with D hard to call. Germline assignment: CDR1 SEHNR and CDR2 FQNEAQ (reference sequence). The CDR3 runs 15 residues. V lost 5 bases and J lost 0, with 10 bases in between.

This chain links TRBV7-8 with TRBJ1-3, with D tentatively TRBD1 (5 bases). The germline CDR1 and CDR2 sequences are SGHVS and FQNEAQ. The CDR3 has 16 residues. The V gene lost 1 base and the J gene lost 0 bases, with 10 bases spanning the gap. In nucleotides, the CDR3 is TGTGCCAGCAGCTTAGTGCGGGGGAACTCTGGAAACACCATATATTTT. Translating it yields CASSLVRGNSGNTIYF.